A single sample gave rise to the 31 T cell receptor beta chains below, sequenced in a study of blood T cell repertoires in COVID-19. Assay: immunoSEQ multiplex PCR; the TCRdb copy retains only in-frame clones and omits some. This table has 150,000 to 200,000 clones, roughly 80% appearing once. The specimen was PBMCs or T cells enriched from blood (not recorded which). These receptors came from a woman aged 55 to 70 with acute COVID-19.

The gene calls are TRBV5-4 and TRBJ1-3; D gene ambiguous. Looked up from germline, CDR1 is SGHNT and CDR2 is YYREEE (reference sequence). V was pared by 1 base and J by 4 bases, with 9 bases between. CDR3 length equals 14 residues. CDR3 in amino acids: CASSLSGSGNTIYF. In nucleotides, the CDR3 is TGTGCCAGCAGCTTGAGCGGATCCGGAAACACCATATATTTT.

The rearrangement uses TRBV27 and TRBJ2-7; no reliable D call. Germline CDR1 MNHEY, CDR2 SMNVEV (reference sequence). V was cut by 0 bases and J by 4 bases, with 16 bases left in between. This CDR3 comprises 16 residues. The CDR3 DNA reads TGTGCCAGCAGTTTATCCCCAGGTGGTGGTGGGTACGAGCAGTACTTC. Protein product: CASSLSPGGGGYEQYF.

The V gene is TRBV29-1, the J gene TRBJ1-1; maybe TRBD1 (6 bases). V lost 3 bases and J lost 1, with 12 bases in between. Germline lookup yields CDR1 SQVTM and CDR2 ANQGSEA. The CDR3 sequence is 14 residues long. DNA for the CDR3: TGCAGCGTTGAGAGGGGGGGCACGAACACTGAAGCTTTCTTT. Translated: CSVERGGTNTEAFF.

CDR3 region: CASSLDQGNEGYTF. The CDR3 DNA sequence: TGCGCCAGCAGCTTGGACCAGGGGAATGAGGGCTACACCTTC. The chain links TRBV5-1 to TRBJ1-2, with D maybe TRBD1 (6 bases). CDR3 size: 14 residues. V lost 0 bases and J 8 bases, leaving 14 bases between the germline ends. The germline CDR1 and CDR2 sequences are SGHRS and YFSETQ.

CDR3 DNA: TGCGCCAGCAGTTTGGACAGTTTCAATGAGCAGTTCTTC. Encoded protein: CASSLDSFNEQFF. The gene calls are TRBV10-1 and TRBJ2-1, with a weak D call TRBD1 (6 bases). CDR1 is WNHNN and CDR2 is SYGVQD in the germline V gene (reference sequence). V lost 5 bases and J lost 6, with 11 bases in between. This CDR3 is built from 13 residues.

This CDR3 is CASSLLHRGNSYNEQFF. The CDR3, as DNA: TGTGCCAGTAGTCTCCTACACCGGGGGAATTCCTACAATGAGCAGTTCTTC. The chain joins TRBV19 to TRBJ2-1, with D tentatively TRBD2 (6 bases). The CDR3 is 17 amino acids. V was pared by 5 bases and J by 1 base, with 18 bases between. From germline, CDR1 is LNHDA and CDR2 SQIVND (reference sequence).

The chain recombines TRBV5-1 with TRBJ1-1; TRBD1 might be the D (6 bases). The germline CDR1 and CDR2 sequences are SGHRS and YFSETQ. V dropped 3 bases and J dropped 1 base, with 10 bases sitting between them. The CDR3 consists of 14 residues. CDR3 amino acids: CASSSGQRNTEAFF. The DNA of the CDR3 is TGCGCCAGCAGCTCTGGACAGAGGAACACTGAAGCTTTCTTT.

This clone was seen once. This rearrangement joins TRBV14 to TRBJ2-5; 10 nucleotides align to TRBD1. V dropped 0 bases and J dropped 2; count of bases not matched to a gene: 3. Germline-derived CDR1 and CDR2 are SGHDN and FVKESK. The CDR3 spans 16 residues. CDR3 protein: CASSQDPDRGQETQYF. DNA for the CDR3: TGTGCCAGCAGCCAAGATCCGGACAGGGGGCAAGAGACCCAGTACTTC.

This sequence joins TRBV19 and TRBJ2-2; 7 bases map to TRBD1. V gave up 10 bases and J gave up 4 bases; unmatched junction bases: 9. The germline CDR1 and CDR2 sequences are LNHDA and SQIVND (reference sequence). This CDR3 has 14 residues. The CDR3 DNA sequence: TGTGCCATTCCGAGGGGGCAGGGCACCGGGGAGCTGTTTTTT. This encodes CAIPRGQGTGELFF.

This chain connects TRBV27 to TRBJ2-1; 7 bases are a match to TRBD1. V trimming: 4 bases; J trimming: 10 bases; junction bases outside the gene matches: 4. Germline lookup yields CDR1 MNHEY and CDR2 SMNVEV (reference sequence). The CDR3 consists of 12 residues. The CDR3 coding sequence is TGTGCCAGCAGTTCTACACAGGGGGAGCAGTTCTTC. It specifies CASSSTQGEQFF.

The rearrangement joins TRBV13 to TRBJ2-1, with 7 nucleotides matching TRBD2. The germline V gene encodes CDR1 PRHDT and CDR2 FYEKMQ (reference sequence). The trim removed 1 base at V and 1 base at J, leaving 10 bases unmatched. The CDR3 extends over 18 amino acids. CDR3 loop: CASSLDPSLAESYNEQFF. DNA of the CDR3: TGTGCCAGCAGCTTAGACCCCTCTCTAGCGGAGTCCTACAATGAGCAGTTCTTC.

The rearrangement uses TRBV7-2 and TRBJ1-2; no clear D gene. Looked up from germline, CDR1 is SGHTA and CDR2 is FQGNSA. This CDR3 is 15 amino acids long. V gave up 4 bases and J gave up 0 bases, with 12 bases separating them. The CDR3 protein is CASSWVNSPNYGYTF. As DNA, the CDR3 is TGTGCCAGCAGCTGGGTCAACAGCCCTAACTATGGCTACACCTTC.

V usage is TRBV7-9 and J usage is TRBJ2-7, with D hard to call. There are 11 residues in the CDR3. The V end was cut by 5 bases, the J end by 6 bases, with 8 bases between. From germline, CDR1 is SEHNR and CDR2 FQNEAQ (reference sequence). The CDR3 DNA reads as TGTGCCAGCAGCCAAGCTTCCGAGCAGTACTTC. As protein: CASSQASEQYF.

The chain has TRBV18 and TRBJ1-2; 9 positions match TRBD1. After removal of 6 bases from V and 7 bases from J, the junction contained 12 bases not matched to a gene. The germline V gene encodes CDR1 KGHSH and CDR2 LQKENI. The CDR3 contains 15 residues. This chain's CDR3 is CASSSGTGPRSGYTF. CDR3 sequence (DNA): TGTGCCAGCTCCTCCGGGACAGGGCCGAGGAGTGGCTACACCTTC.

The chain recombines TRBV7-2 with TRBJ1-2; 8 nucleotides agree with TRBD1. The V gene's germline CDR1 is SGHTA and CDR2 FQGNSA. V was clipped by 4 bases and J by 8 bases; unmatched bases: 12. There are 15 residues in the CDR3. CDR3 DNA sequence: TGTGCCAGCAGCTCCCTCCGACAGGGGAGGGTGGGCTACACCTTC. This gives the protein CASSSLRQGRVGYTF. Filled out from reference TRBV7-2 and TRBJ1-2, the complete variable domain reads GAGVSQSPSNKVTEKGKDVELRCDPISGHTALYWYRQSLGQGLEFLIYFQGNSAPDKSGLPSDRFSAERTGGSVSTLTIQRTQQEDSAVYLCASSSLRQGRVGYTFGSGTRLTVV.

The CDR3 nucleotides are TGCAGCCACTACGAGCAGTACTTC. It is translated as CSHYEQYF. The V call is TRBV29-1, the J call TRBJ2-7; the D is unclear. This CDR3 has 8 amino acids. Germline CDR1 is SQVTM and CDR2 is ANQGSEA. Trimming removed 8 bases at V and 3 bases at J, with 2 bases between.

The V gene is TRBV6-5, the J gene TRBJ2-5; 9 bases map to TRBD2. V lost 2 bases and J lost 5; bases outside the gene matches: 6. CDR1 and CDR2 from the germline V gene are MNHEY and SVGAGI. The length of the CDR3 is 15 residues. The CDR3 here is CASSYSLAGGETQYF. DNA of the CDR3: TGTGCCAGCAGTTACAGTCTGGCGGGGGGGGAGACCCAGTACTTC.

The chain joins TRBV7-9 to TRBJ2-1; D unclear. The V gene's germline CDR1 is SEHNR and CDR2 FQNEAQ (reference sequence). The CDR3 has 18 residues. Trimming removed 7 bases from V and 0 bases from J, with 22 bases in between. The CDR3 loop reads CASNPGGAVSRSYNEQFF. The DNA for the CDR3 is TGTGCCAGCAATCCCGGCGGCGCGGTTTCCCGCTCCTACAATGAGCAGTTCTTC.

This chain links TRBV4-3 with TRBJ2-7; 8 nucleotides match TRBD1. Germline loops: CDR1 LGHNA, CDR2 YSLEER. The CDR3 spans 16 residues. The junction had 4 bases not matched to a gene; V was cut back by 0 bases and J by 0 bases. CDR3 region: CASSQDMTGASYEQYF. The CDR3 DNA reads as TGCGCCAGCAGCCAAGATATGACAGGGGCCTCCTACGAGCAGTACTTC.

V and J are TRBV10-1 and TRBJ1-2, with 7 bases fitting TRBD1. Germline loops: CDR1 WNHNN, CDR2 SYGVQD (reference sequence). V shed 5 bases, J shed 4 bases, and the junction held 4 bases outside the gene matches. CDR3 length equals 13 residues. CDR3 loop: CASSPGQTYGYTF. The CDR3 coding sequence is TGCGCCAGCAGTCCGGGACAGACCTATGGCTACACCTTC.

The gene calls are TRBV5-4 and TRBJ2-4; D might be TRBD2 (6 bases). The CDR3 extends over 16 amino acids. The V and J ends lost 4 bases and 0 bases respectively, with 14 bases between them. Germline-derived CDR1 and CDR2 are SGHNT and YYREEE (reference sequence). The DNA for the CDR3 is TGTGCCAGCAGCCATGGCGGGACCATAGCCAAAAACATTCAGTACTTC. This gives the protein CASSHGGTIAKNIQYF.

This chain links TRBV10-3 with TRBJ1-1; D possibly corresponds to TRBD1 (5 bases). Germline V gene data show CDR1 as ENHRY and CDR2 as SYGVKD. The germline V and J ends were trimmed by 2 bases and 3 bases, with 10 bases remaining between them. CDR3 length: 14 amino acids. The CDR3 loop is CAISEIGRDTEAFF. CDR3 in DNA: TGTGCCATCAGTGAGATAGGCAGGGACACTGAAGCTTTCTTT.

The chain is built from TRBV4-1 and TRBJ1-4, with 9 bases identical to TRBD1. Germline V CDR1 and CDR2: MGHRA, YSYEKL. This CDR3 comprises 15 residues. V shed 5 bases, J shed 7 bases, and the junction held 8 bases outside the gene matches. CDR3 in DNA: TGCGCCAGCAGCGGGGGACAGGGTCGTCGTGAAAAACTGTTTTTT. Translated: CASSGGQGRREKLFF.

This clone came up once. The chain has TRBV7-9 and TRBJ1-3, with 7 bases aligning to TRBD1. CDR3 size: 15 residues. CDR1 is SEHNR, CDR2 FQNEAQ, per germline (reference sequence). With V trimmed by 4 bases and J by 2 bases, 5 bases remained unmatched. CDR3: CASSYSQGTGNTIYF. The CDR3 nucleotides read TGTGCCAGCAGCTACTCACAGGGGACTGGAAACACCATATATTTT.

This clone was observed a few times. The V and J genes are TRBV4-3 and TRBJ2-2, with unresolved D. Between the trimmed V and J ends, which lost 0 bases and 5 bases, there was a span of 16 bases. Germline V gene data show CDR1 as LGHNA and CDR2 as YSLEER. This CDR3 has 17 residues. CDR3 coding DNA: TGCGCCAGCAGCCAAGACTTGCCAGGCTCTTCAACCGGGGAGCTGTTTTTT. Amino acids: CASSQDLPGSSTGELFF.

V and J are TRBV3-1 (or the pseudogene TRBV3-2) and TRBJ2-7; no clear D. The CDR3 extends over 12 amino acids. Germline V gene data show CDR1 as LGHDT and CDR2 as YNNKEL (reference sequence). V was shortened by 0 bases and J by 6 bases, with 6 bases between the two germline ends. Written as DNA, the CDR3 is TGTGCCAGCAGCCAAGAGTCAGGCGAGCAGTACTTC. Encoded protein: CASSQESGEQYF.

The rearrangement uses TRBV28 and TRBJ1-5; maybe TRBD1 (6 bases). V was trimmed by 6 bases and J by 6 bases, leaving 24 bases between them. CDR3 length: 17 amino acids. Germline V lookup: CDR1 MDHEN, CDR2 SYDVKM. The CDR3 is CASRPPGTYQGSQPQHF. DNA for the CDR3: TGTGCCAGCAGACCCCCCGGGACATATCAGGGGAGTCAGCCCCAGCATTTT.

V gene TRBV29-1 combines with J gene TRBJ2-7; weak D call: TRBD2 (7 bases). Germline assignment: CDR1 SQVTM and CDR2 ANQGSEA. The ends were cut back, 2 bases at V and 7 bases at J, with 18 bases in the middle. This CDR3 region has 14 residues. The CDR3 loop reads CSVERMAGAGEQYF. The DNA of the CDR3 is TGCAGCGTTGAACGAATGGCGGGGGCTGGAGAGCAGTACTTC.

The chain uses TRBV5-1 and TRBJ2-7; no clear D. The CDR3 contains 13 residues. V shed 1 base and J shed 2 bases, with 7 bases lying between them. Germline V gene lookup returns CDR1 SGHRS and CDR2 YFSETQ. The CDR3 region has the DNA TGCGCCAGCAGCTTGACGGAGACCTACGAGCAGTACTTC. Protein: CASSLTETYEQYF.

This clone was seen only a few times. The chain is built from TRBV19 and TRBJ1-4, with 10 bases fitting TRBD1. Germline-derived CDR1 and CDR2 are LNHDA and SQIVND (reference sequence). The CDR3 consists of 13 residues. With 9 bases clipped from V and 8 bases from J, the junction kept 6 bases outside the gene matches. CDR3 DNA: TGTGCCAGCCGGGACAGGGGAAGCGAAAAACTGTTTTTT. It yields the protein CASRDRGSEKLFF.

The CDR3 loop is CSVDSGGKNEKLFF. For the CDR3, the DNA is TGCAGCGTTGACTCAGGGGGGAAGAATGAAAAACTGTTTTTT. The chain joins TRBV29-1 to TRBJ1-4; 7 positions match TRBD1. Unmatched junction bases numbered 6, after V lost 3 bases and J lost 5 bases. Per germline, CDR1 SQVTM and CDR2 ANQGSEA. The CDR3 length is 14 residues. Using reference TRBV29-1 and TRBJ1-4 for the parts outside the CDR3, the full variable domain is SAVISQKPSRDICQRGTSLTIQCQVDSQVTMMFWYRQQPGQSLTLIATANQGSEATYESGFVIDKFPISRPNLTFSTLTVSNMSPEDSSIYLCSVDSGGKNEKLFFGSGTQLSVL.